This TCR beta chain was captured by sequencing in a study of T cell responses to AZD1222 COVID-19 vaccine. Findings of the study overall: Reports say nearly half of spike-specific TCRs go after unmutated variant regions. Along spike, vaccine-associated CD4 TCRs were found throughout, with dominance at 160-218 and 743-854.

V lost 4 bases and J lost 5, with 17 bases in between. The CDR3 extends over 16 amino acids. Germline V gene data show CDR1 as SGHDN and CDR2 as FVKESK. On this clone: Antigen: not known.

TCRdb's copy holds only in-frame clones and misses some; the assay was immunoSEQ multiplex PCR. The sample lists about 120,000 clones; roughly 90% were seen once. This chain joins TRBV14 and TRBJ2-2; D gene ambiguous. Sequencing was performed on peripheral blood, taken on day 0 of AZD1222 vaccination. This TCR was sampled from an adult in good health. In DNA, the CDR3 is TGTGCCAGCAGCCGCCACACCGACGCGGTGACCGGGGAGCTGTTTTTT. It encodes CASSRHTDAVTGELFF.